What follows are 25 T cell receptor beta chains derived from one specimen sequenced in a study of vaccination and CD4 T cells after COVID-19. Treatment noted: roughly 11-day PBMC culture with coronavirus spike peptide pools or control peptides (ViraFEST assay). The collection of CD4+ T cells from the unexposed donor took place before the COVID-19 pandemic (2011-2018). Their recognized antigens are unknown. CD4+ T cells that had been cultured provided DNA sequenced with the Oncomine TCR Beta short-read assay. TCRdb used MiXCR to reprocess the PCR reads, holding one entry per CDR3 protein. The sample shows a few thousand distinct CDR3 sequences, 25% to 35% of them seen only once. Sequencing was done on a sample of CD4+ T cells from blood, cultured in vitro. These receptors were taken from a human donor in good health.

The chain employs TRBV6-5 and TRBJ2-1; D is uncertain. Trimming shortened V by 2 bases and J by 9 bases, and 11 bases separated the two germline ends. Germline CDR1 MNHEY, CDR2 SVGAGI. The CDR3 consists of 13 residues. CDR3 region: CASSYQLLGEQFF. The CDR3 nucleotides are TGTGCCAGCAGTTACCAGCTCCTGGGTGAGCAGTTCTTC.

This clonotype has a handful of counts. The chain links TRBV2 to TRBJ1-2; TRBD1 might be the D (5 bases). The V end lost 6 bases, the J end lost 2 bases, and 16 bases lay between the germline ends. CDR3 length: 15 amino acids. Germline lookup yields CDR1 SNHLY and CDR2 FYNNEI. This CDR3 reads CASRPSTGGNYGYTF. The CDR3 coding sequence is TGTGCCAGCAGACCATCCACCGGGGGAAACTATGGCTACACCTTC.

This clonotype appeared a few times. This rearrangement joins TRBV27 to TRBJ2-1, with TRBD2 matching over 15 bases. Looked up from germline, CDR1 is MNHEY and CDR2 is SMNVEV (reference sequence). CDR3 length equals 16 residues. After removal of 3 bases from V and 8 bases from J, the junction contained 5 bases not matched to a gene. DNA for the CDR3: TGTGCCAGCAGTTTTAGGACTAGCGGGGGGGTACATGAGCAGTTCTTC. It encodes CASSFRTSGGVHEQFF.

The V gene is TRBV7-9, the J gene TRBJ2-7; D unclear. CDR3 size: 16 residues. CDR1 and CDR2 from the germline V gene are SEHNR and FQNEAQ (reference sequence). Trimming left V 5 bases short and J 6 bases short, with 23 bases between. As DNA, the CDR3 is TGTGCCAGCAGCCCCGGTGGTGGCAGGTCCCATTTCGAGCAGTACTTC. Translating it yields CASSPGGGRSHFEQYF.

This clonotype is termed medium-sized. The chain uses TRBV6-1 and TRBJ1-1; unclear D gene. Trimming left V 5 bases short and J 4 bases short, with 8 bases between. The CDR3 spans 12 residues. CDR1 and CDR2 (germline): MNHNS, SASEGT. The CDR3 nucleotides are TGTGCCAGCAGTCCTCCGGGCACTGAAGCTTTCTTT. Translated: CASSPPGTEAFF.

The sample holds a few counts of this clonotype. This sequence joins TRBV7-4 and TRBJ2-7, with D possibly TRBD2 on 7 matching bases. The CDR3 is 14 amino acids. V lost 5 bases, J lost 4 bases, and 15 bases lay in between. Germline lookup yields CDR1 SGHVT and CDR2 SQSDAQ. The CDR3 bases are TGTGCCAGCAGCCCCTTGGGAGGGGGATACGAGCAGTACTTC. Amino acid sequence: CASSPLGGGYEQYF.

Sample share makes this clonotype medium-sized. The rearrangement joins TRBV20-1 to TRBJ1-1, with D perhaps TRBD1 (6 bases). Trimming left V 6 bases short and J 0 bases short, with 11 bases between. Germline lookup yields CDR1 DFQATT and CDR2 SNEGSKA (reference sequence). The CDR3 is 13 residues long. CDR3 DNA: TGCAGTGCCCCCGGACAGATGAACACTGAAGCTTTCTTT. This sequence encodes CSAPGQMNTEAFF.

Relative to its sample, this clonotype is medium-sized. The gene calls are TRBV20-1 and TRBJ1-1; 7 nucleotides line up with TRBD1. Germline CDR1 reads DFQATT; CDR2 reads SNEGSKA (reference sequence). The V gene end was trimmed by 8 bases and the J gene end by 7 bases; junction bases not matched to a gene: 10. The CDR3 totals 12 residues. The CDR3 loop is CSQGGIHDEAFF. DNA for the CDR3: TGCAGTCAAGGGGGCATACATGATGAAGCTTTCTTT.

This chain uses TRBV6-2 or TRBV6-3 with TRBJ2-4, with a tentative D call TRBD2 (6 bases). The CDR3 totals 13 residues. Germline assignment: CDR1 MNHEY and CDR2 SVGEGT. V dropped 7 bases and J dropped 8 bases, with 15 bases sitting between them. The CDR3 spells CASTIGGMDIQYF. In nucleotides, the CDR3 is TGTGCCAGCACCATAGGAGGGATGGACATTCAGTACTTC.

The V gene is TRBV10-1, the J gene TRBJ1-1; possibly TRBD1 for D (5 bases). V lost 2 bases, J lost 5 bases, and 9 bases lay in between. Germline CDR1 reads WNHNN; CDR2 reads SYGVQD (reference sequence). The CDR3 length is 13 residues. The CDR3 DNA reads as TGCGCCAGCAGTGAGGGGGGATTGACTGAAGCTTTCTTT. Translated: CASSEGGLTEAFF.

This clonotype is large in the sample. The genes are TRBV5-6 and TRBJ1-5; 11 bases are a match to TRBD1. CDR1 SGHDT and CDR2 YYEEEE come from the germline V gene. The CDR3 is 15 residues long. With V trimmed by 4 bases and J by 6 bases, 6 bases remained unmatched. CDR3 DNA sequence: TGTGCCAGCAGCCCCGGGACAGGGGGTGGTCAGCCCCAGCATTTT. This encodes CASSPGTGGGQPQHF.

CDR3 in DNA: TGTGCCAGCAGTCTACGACAGGGGGGACTGAACACTGAAGCTTTCTTT. Translating gives CASSLRQGGLNTEAFF. J is TRBJ1-1 and V is TRBV6-1, with 9 bases lining up with TRBD1. CDR1 and CDR2 from the germline V gene are MNHNS and SASEGT. With 5 bases clipped from V and 0 bases from J, the junction kept 7 bases outside the gene matches. This CDR3 has 16 amino acids.

This clonotype was counted a few times. This chain uses TRBV6-2 or TRBV6-3 with TRBJ2-7, with no clear D. Per the germline V gene, CDR1 is MNHEY and CDR2 is SVGEGT. The CDR3 sequence is 11 residues long. V dropped 6 bases and J dropped 6 bases, with 9 bases sitting between them. The CDR3 nucleotides are TGTGCCAGCAGGGATGGCGGCGAGCAGTACTTC. It is translated as CASRDGGEQYF.

J is TRBJ1-5 and V is TRBV6-1, with TRBD1 matching 8 bases. Per germline, CDR1 MNHNS and CDR2 SASEGT. This CDR3 is 13 amino acids long. V lost 6 bases to trimming and J lost 6 bases; unmatched junction nucleotides: 4. The CDR3 DNA reads as TGTGCCAGCAGGGGACAGGTTGGTCAGCCCCAGCATTTT. It specifies CASRGQVGQPQHF.

The chain carries TRBV19 and TRBJ2-5, with a possible D match to TRBD2 (5 bases). The CDR3 runs to 14 residues. V was trimmed by 6 bases and J by 1 base, leaving 12 bases between them. Germline V lookup: CDR1 LNHDA, CDR2 SQIVND (reference sequence). The CDR3 DNA reads as TGTGCCAGTAGAGGGAGTTGGCTCCAAGAGACCCAGTACTTC. Its translation is CASRGSWLQETQYF. The whole variable domain, filled in from reference TRBV19 and TRBJ2-5, reads DGGITQSPKYLFRKEGQNVTLSCEQNLNHDAMYWYRQDPGQGLRLIYYSQIVNDFQKGDIAEGYSVSREKKESFPLTVTSAQKNPTAFYLCASRGSWLQETQYFGPGTRLLVL.

This clonotype was seen once. CDR3 protein: CASSEQTGTSGVEQFF. The CDR3 DNA follows: TGTGCCAGCAGTGAACAAACCGGGACTAGCGGGGTAGAGCAGTTCTTC. The chain couples TRBV6-1 to TRBJ2-1; 13 bases map to TRBD2. Germline assignment: CDR1 MNHNS and CDR2 SASEGT. Trimming removed 2 bases from V and 10 bases from J; junction bases left unmatched: 8. CDR3 size: 16 residues.

The chain is built from TRBV7-9 and TRBJ2-3; D possibly corresponds to TRBD2 (6 bases). Deletions cut 5 bases from V and 7 bases from J, with 19 bases between. The CDR3 contains 15 residues. Germline V lookup: CDR1 SEHNR, CDR2 FQNEAQ (reference sequence). The CDR3 DNA sequence: TGTGCCAGCAGCCGTTGGGACTTGGAAGGTTATACGCAGTATTTT. Protein product: CASSRWDLEGYTQYF.

This clonotype has just one count. J is TRBJ1-1 and V is TRBV7-9; D unclear. This CDR3 has 13 residues. Trimming shortened V by 2 bases and J by 2 bases, and 6 bases separated the two germline ends. Germline V gene data show CDR1 as SEHNR and CDR2 as FQNEAQ (reference sequence). The CDR3 loop reads CASSLKENTEAFF. The CDR3 region has the DNA TGTGCCAGCAGCTTAAAAGAAAACACTGAAGCTTTCTTT.

This clonotype showed up just a few times. An end of the junction does not agree with germline; a read error may underlie this. The CDR3 spells CASTEQEGHQPQHF. The DNA of the CDR3 is TGTGCCAGCACTGAACAGGAGGGGCATCAGCCCCAGCATTTT. The chain couples TRBV6-1 to TRBJ1-5, with D tentatively TRBD1 (5 bases). The CDR3 consists of 14 residues. From germline, CDR1 is MNHNS and CDR2 SASEGT.

This clonotype is termed medium-sized. This rearrangement joins TRBV20-1 to TRBJ1-6, with D unresolved. The germline CDR1 and CDR2 sequences are DFQATT and SNEGSKA (reference sequence). Trimming took 0 bases from V and 6 from J, leaving 6 bases between them. The CDR3 consists of 13 residues. The CDR3 spells CSAREQINSPLHF. The DNA for the CDR3 is TGCAGTGCTAGAGAACAGATTAATTCACCCCTCCACTTT.

The chain couples TRBV27 to TRBJ2-2; D not resolved. Trimming stripped 3 bases from V and 6 bases from J, with 8 bases between. CDR1 and CDR2 (germline): MNHEY, SMNVEV (reference sequence). The CDR3 length is 13 residues. CDR3 coding DNA: TGTGCCAGCAGTTTTCCTACTCCCGGGGAGCTGTTTTTT. Protein sequence: CASSFPTPGELFF.

Only a few counts were recorded for this clonotype. A junction boundary mismatches the germline segment, possibly from a read error. The gene calls are TRBV25-1 and TRBJ1-5; 8 bases match TRBD1. The germline V gene has CDR1 MGHDK and CDR2 SYGVNS. The CDR3 runs 15 residues. Here the CDR3 reads CASRESGQGNQPQHF. CDR3 sequence (DNA): TGTGCCAGCAGAGAATCGGGACAGGGCAATCAGCCCCAGCATTTT.

The rearrangement joins TRBV20-1 to TRBJ1-1; D is unresolved. The CDR3 is 11 residues long. The V end was cut by 4 bases, the J end by 6 bases, with 9 bases between. CDR1 is DFQATT, CDR2 SNEGSKA, per germline (reference sequence). DNA for the CDR3: TGCAGTGCTAAGAAGGGTCCTGAAGCTTTCTTT. Its protein product is CSAKKGPEAFF.

This clonotype rates as large. The genes are TRBV7-3 and TRBJ1-1; 7 bases line up with TRBD1. Germline V CDR1 and CDR2: SGHTA, FQGTGA. V lost 0 bases to trimming and J lost 10 bases; unmatched junction nucleotides: 8. There are 14 residues in the CDR3. The CDR3 sequence is CASSLTAGQVRAFF. The DNA for the CDR3 is TGTGCCAGCAGCTTAACCGCCGGACAGGTTCGAGCTTTCTTT.

This chain joins TRBV6-5 and TRBJ1-5; D gene ambiguous. The germline V gene has CDR1 MNHEY and CDR2 SVGAGI. V was shortened by 4 bases and J by 7 bases, with 11 bases between the two germline ends. The CDR3 consists of 13 residues. The DNA for the CDR3 is TGTGCCAGCAGTTTGGGGTTGGGGCAGCCCCAGCATTTT. Translating gives CASSLGLGQPQHF.